The present T cell receptor (beta chain) was sequenced within a study of T cells in Graves' hyperthyroidism and ophthalmopathy (dated by TCRdb to the late 2010s). Study-level background: Peripheral blood samples were taken at the time of initial diagnosis, prior to any treatment. According to the paper, TCR Vbeta CDR3 sequencing was carried out on about 140 peripheral blood samples, which came from approximately 41 ophthalmopathy, around 74 hyperthyroidism and 17 progressor patients. A discovery cohort of about a hundred patients, roughly 40 with Graves' ophthalmopathy and roughly 59 with stable Graves' hyperthyroidism, was used to find distinguishing TCR V-J signatures. The 75 to 100 discovery patients were divided at random into training and test sets in a 7:3 ratio. Once sampling was done, hyperthyroidism patients were given methimazole at a starting dose of 30 mg daily, whereas ophthalmopathy patients were given high-dose intravenous methylprednisolone. Prospective prediction of ophthalmopathy was tested in an independent validation cohort consisting of roughly 20 hyperthyroidism patients and approximately 16 patients who later progressed to ophthalmopathy. The study also compared thyroid tissue and blood T-cell repertoires from over 5 Graves' hyperthyroidism patients.

TCR beta CDR3 regions were amplified from RNA transcripts. The TCR CDR3 was subjected to a first round of RT-PCR using the HTBI primer set and the Qiagen OneStep RT-PCR kit. Libraries were constructed in a second round of multiplex PCR, after which size selection and purification were performed. Sequencing of the libraries was done on an Illumina HiSeq2000 using paired-end 100 bp reads. The authors' analysis ran thus. Raw data were processed with SOAPnuke, discarding reads with adapters, uncalled bases, mean Phred below 15, or no exact constant-primer or identifier match. High-quality paired reads were merged with COPE v1.2.5, and unique nucleotide sequences were defined as clonotypes. Clonotypes were aligned to IMGT TRBV, TRBD and TRBJ reference segments using MiTCR v1.1. Only V-J combinations with frequency above 0.0001, covering 99% to 99.2% of repertoires, were analysed. The TCS score was defined as the ratio of F50 (clonal expansion) to E x V (chaos), calculated using BLOSUM62-based TCRdist between CDR3 peptides within each V-J. Welch's t-statistics and random forest reduced several hundred V-J features to 13, which were used in a naive Bayes classifier (R e1071). The public sequencing data were trimmed at Q25 with fastp and processed into clonotypes with MiXCR by TCRdb, which kept only in-frame beta chains. When rows share a CDR3 protein, they turn into one entry using the most common DNA and genes. The V and J calls and clone size come from TCRdb's table, not from the authors' own analysis. This sample is represented by around 700,000 distinct CDR3 sequences; around 20% of them were singletons. The biggest ten clones account for around 15% of the sample.

The CDR3 sequence holds 16 residues, the cysteine and phenylalanine included. The only DNA kept is the CDR3, 48 bases in frame from the first base. The germline V gene encodes CDR1 SGHTA and CDR2 FQGTGA. Trimming removed 5 bases from V and 0 bases from J, leaving 13 bases between the germline ends. Overall study results and their limits: In cross-validation, a model built on a 13 V-J signature told ophthalmopathy apart from stable hyperthyroidism with approximately 90% sensitivity and approximately 81% specificity, and in testing the same model reached 80%/75%. Most expanded thyroid clonotypes (frequency above 0.001) were also detected in blood, a finding suggesting that blood repertoires may reflect thyroid immune responses. In validation, the model predicted progression to ophthalmopathy a median of 6.5 months before onset, with 70% to 71% sensitivity and 72.22% specificity. No statistical method was used to set the sample size in advance, and investigators knew the group allocation.

The sample holds many counts of this clonotype. Which antigen it targets is not known. No qualities accompany the bases; no much larger clone lies one base away. Hyperthyroidism patients were newly diagnosed, had a disease duration of under 2 months, and were aged 18 to 65 years. Any patient with an uncontrolled infection, another autoimmune disease, pregnancy or lactation was excluded. Diagnoses were based on clinical symptoms, serum thyroxine and TRAb, thyroid ultrasound and orbital computed tomography. Blood from progressor patients was collected at the time of first diagnosis with hyperthyroidism, before any ophthalmopathy symptoms had appeared. Ficoll-Paque density gradient centrifugation was used to isolate PBMCs from about 9 ml of fresh peripheral blood. Patients classed as progressors first received a Graves' hyperthyroidism diagnosis and then went on to develop ophthalmopathy during follow-up. Total RNA was extracted using Trizol reagent, and RNA quality was assessed on an Agilent 2100 Bioanalyzer.

The sequence is built from TRBV7-3 and TRBJ2-2; there is no confident call for the D gene. The receptor was isolated from a woman aged 45-60 years with Graves' hyperthyroidism that later progressed to Graves' ophthalmopathy. What was sequenced was blood. The DNA is TGTGCCAGCAGCCCCCCCGGCGCTCCGAACACCGGGGAGCTGTTTTTT. This encodes CASSPPGAPNTGELFF.